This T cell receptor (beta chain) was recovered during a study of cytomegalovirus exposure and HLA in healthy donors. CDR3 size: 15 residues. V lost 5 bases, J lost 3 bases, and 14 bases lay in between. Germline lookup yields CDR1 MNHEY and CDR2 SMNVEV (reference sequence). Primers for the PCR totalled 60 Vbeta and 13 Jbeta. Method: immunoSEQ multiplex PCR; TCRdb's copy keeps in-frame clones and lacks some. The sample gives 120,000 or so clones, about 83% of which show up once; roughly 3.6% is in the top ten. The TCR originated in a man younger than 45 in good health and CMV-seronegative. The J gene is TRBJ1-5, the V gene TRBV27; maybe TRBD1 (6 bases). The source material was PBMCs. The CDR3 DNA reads TGTGCCAGCAGTCAGTCCACAGGGAACAATCAGCCCCAGCATTTT. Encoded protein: CASSQSTGNNQPQHF.